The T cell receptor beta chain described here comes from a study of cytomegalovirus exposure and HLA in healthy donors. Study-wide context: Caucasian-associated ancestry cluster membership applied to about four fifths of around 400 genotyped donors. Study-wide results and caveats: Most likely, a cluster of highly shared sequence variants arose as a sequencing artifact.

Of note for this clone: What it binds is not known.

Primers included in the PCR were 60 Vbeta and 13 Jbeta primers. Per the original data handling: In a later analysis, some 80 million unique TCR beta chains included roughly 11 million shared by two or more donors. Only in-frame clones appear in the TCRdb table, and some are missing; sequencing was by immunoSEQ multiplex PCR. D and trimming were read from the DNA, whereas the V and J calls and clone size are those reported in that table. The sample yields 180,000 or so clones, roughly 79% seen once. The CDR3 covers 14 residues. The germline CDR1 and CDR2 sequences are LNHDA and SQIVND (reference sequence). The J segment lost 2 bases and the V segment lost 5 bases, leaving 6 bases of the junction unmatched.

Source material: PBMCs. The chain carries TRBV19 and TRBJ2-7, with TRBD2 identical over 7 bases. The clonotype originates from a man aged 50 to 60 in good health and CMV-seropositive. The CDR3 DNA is TGTGCCAGTAGTCCACAGCGGGGCACCTACGAGCAGTACTTC. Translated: CASSPQRGTYEQYF.